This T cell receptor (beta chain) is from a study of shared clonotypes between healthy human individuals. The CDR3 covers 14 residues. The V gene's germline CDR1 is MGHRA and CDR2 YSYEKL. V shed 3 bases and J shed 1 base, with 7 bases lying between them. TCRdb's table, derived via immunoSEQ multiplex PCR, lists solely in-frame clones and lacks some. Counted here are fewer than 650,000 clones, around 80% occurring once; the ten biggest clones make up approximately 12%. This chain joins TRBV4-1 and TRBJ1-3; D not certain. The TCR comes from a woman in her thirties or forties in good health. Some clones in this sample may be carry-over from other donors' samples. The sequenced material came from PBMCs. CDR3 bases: TGCGCCAGCAGCCAGCCAGTTTCTGGAAACACCATATATTTT. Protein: CASSQPVSGNTIYF.